This record looks at one T cell receptor beta chain sequence and its context. Its specificity is unknown. This sample is part of a study of cytomegalovirus exposure and HLA in healthy donors. The V gene's germline CDR1 is LGHNA and CDR2 YNFKEQ. V shed 8 bases and J shed 7 bases, with 14 bases lying between them. The CDR3 has 13 residues. The PCR ran on 60 Vbeta and 13 Jbeta primers. The data were produced by immunoSEQ multiplex PCR, yet TCRdb's version contains in-frame clones alone and is incomplete. This table has 180,000 or so clones, about 75% appearing once. Study findings and constraints: Researchers catalogued over 150 TCR beta chains as cytomegalovirus-associated.

Sequencing was carried out using PBMCs. The chain recombines TRBV4-2 with TRBJ2-2, with D possibly being TRBD1 (6 bases). The TCR comes from a man in his fifties or sixties in good health and CMV-seropositive. DNA for the CDR3: TGTGCCAGCCGACAGGCCCCGAGCGGGGAGCTGTTTTTT. Amino acid sequence: CASRQAPSGELFF.